This T cell receptor (beta chain) was identified during a study of CXCR3-negative and CXCR3-positive naive CD8 T cells. Study-level results: Memory CD8+ cells had much lower diversity, and both naive subsets had comparably high diversity. Upon cryopreservation, CXCR3 expression partially decreased, and most assays used fresh PBMCs.

Subsets of CD8+ T cells were each sorted in triplicate at 250,000 to 350,000 cells apiece. UMI-tagged TRB cDNA libraries were built via 5' RACE. TCRdb reprocessed the 5' RACE reads; each CDR3 protein has one entry and no DNA is given. In total, the table holds about 130,000 distinct CDR3 sequences. About this clonotype itself: The target antigen is unknown.

This TCR was recovered from a human donor in good health. Some clones in this sample may be carry-over from other donors' samples. Sequenced material: naive CXCR3- CD8+ T cells from blood. Subset defined: CD45RO-CCR7+CD27+CD95- naive CD8+ T cells lacking CXCR3 (TNR3-).

This CDR3 is CASSSSRTRGAWTQYF. V and J are TRBV27 and TRBJ2-3; TCRdb returns TRBD2, unconfirmable since there is no DNA. The CDR3 is 16 residues long. Germline CDR1 reads MNHEY; CDR2 reads SMNVEV (reference sequence).